Each of the 10 T cell receptor beta chains below was sequenced from the same sample in a study of shared clonotypes between healthy human individuals. Sequenced by immunoSEQ multiplex PCR; TCRdb stores in-frame clones only, minus some. The sample shows about 600,000 clones, roughly 95% of them seen only once. Naive CD8 cells comprised CD45RO-negative, CCR7-positively selected cells, excluding terminally differentiated effector memory CD45RA+ cells. The specimen was naive CD8+ T cells sorted from blood. The receptors originated from a woman in her 30s in good health.

This chain links TRBV7-9 with TRBJ2-1; the D is unclear. Trimming cost V 5 bases and J 9 bases, with 17 bases left between them. The CDR3 contains 14 residues. The germline gives CDR1 SEHNR, CDR2 FQNEAQ (reference sequence). DNA for the CDR3: TGTGCCAGCAGCCCTCCTGGGTCGTGGGGTGAGCAGTTCTTC. This sequence encodes CASSPPGSWGEQFF.

In regard to this clone: The sample carries other DNA sequences with the same CDR3. The J gene is TRBJ2-7, the V gene TRBV6-1; D gene unclear. This CDR3 has 13 residues. V was pared by 1 base and J by 0 bases, with 4 bases between. CDR1 and CDR2 from the germline V gene are MNHNS and SASEGT. The CDR3 nucleotides read TGTGCCAGCAGTGAAGGGACCTCCTACGAGCAGTACTTC. Its protein product is CASSEGTSYEQYF.

The chain uses TRBV27 and TRBJ2-7; perhaps TRBD1 as D (6 bases). V lost 0 bases and J 5 bases, leaving 14 bases between the germline ends. The CDR3 sequence is 15 residues long. Germline CDR1 MNHEY, CDR2 SMNVEV (reference sequence). CDR3 amino acids: CASSLSMGAIHEQYF. In DNA, the CDR3 is TGTGCCAGCAGTTTATCGATGGGGGCGATACACGAGCAGTACTTC.

The V gene is TRBV11-2, the J gene TRBJ2-7, with D possibly matching TRBD2 (6 bases). The CDR3 covers 16 residues. Germline V gene lookup returns CDR1 SGHAT and CDR2 FQNNGV. With 2 bases removed from V and 7 bases from J, the gap between germline ends came to 21 bases. The DNA of the CDR3 is TGTGCCAGCAGCTTATGGTTGACTAGTCGTGAGGGGGAGCAGTACTTC. Translation: CASSLWLTSREGEQYF.

The V call is TRBV29-1, the J call TRBJ2-3; 10 positions match TRBD2. V lost 5 bases and J lost 6; bases outside the gene matches: 17. The CDR3 totals 17 residues. Germline V CDR1 and CDR2: SQVTM, ANQGSEA. The DNA for the CDR3 is TGCAGCGTTTGGGGGACACCGGGACTAGCGAGGTTGGATACGCAGTATTTT. It specifies CSVWGTPGLARLDTQYF.

The CDR3 DNA reads as TGTGCCAGCAGCTTTGATCCCTACGAGCAGTACTTC. Translated: CASSFDPYEQYF. The chain combines TRBV5-4 with TRBJ2-7; D not resolved. The ends were cut back, 2 bases at V and 2 bases at J, with 5 bases in the middle. Germline-derived CDR1 and CDR2 are SGHNT and YYREEE (reference sequence). This CDR3 region has 12 residues.

This chain connects TRBV28 to TRBJ2-3, with D possibly matching TRBD1 (6 bases). Germline loops: CDR1 MDHEN, CDR2 SYDVKM. The CDR3 extends over 15 amino acids. V lost 6 bases and J 6 bases, leaving 19 bases between the germline ends. DNA of the CDR3: TGTGCCAGCAGGAGTGAGGGACACCTCTGGGATACGCAGTATTTT. Amino acids: CASRSEGHLWDTQYF.

About this clone itself: Other DNA sequences in this specimen translate into the identical CDR3. The genes are TRBV19 and TRBJ2-7; possibly TRBD2 for D (6 bases). From germline, CDR1 is LNHDA and CDR2 SQIVND (reference sequence). The CDR3 is made up of 14 amino acids. V dropped 2 bases and J dropped 4 bases, with 12 bases sitting between them. Written as DNA, the CDR3 is TGTGCCAGTAGTATATCCCTGGAGGGTTACGAGCAGTACTTC. Its protein product is CASSISLEGYEQYF.

The genes are TRBV2 and TRBJ1-1; D uncertain. Germline V gene sequence: CDR1 SNHLY, CDR2 FYNNEI. V lost 9 bases, J lost 3 bases, and 8 bases lay in between. CDR3 length: 11 amino acids. The CDR3 nucleotides read TGTGCCAGTGAACGGGACACTGAAGCTTTCTTT. It specifies CASERDTEAFF.

This chain connects TRBV29-1 to TRBJ2-5; D remains unclear. The J call may not be correct, given that the DNA end is closer to TRBJ2-7. Germline V gives CDR1 SQVTM, CDR2 ANQGSEA. The CDR3 is 14 residues long. DNA for the CDR3: TGCAGCGTTGAAGGGGGTTTCCCCGCGCGCGAGCAGTACTTC. Residues: CSVEGGFPAREQYF.